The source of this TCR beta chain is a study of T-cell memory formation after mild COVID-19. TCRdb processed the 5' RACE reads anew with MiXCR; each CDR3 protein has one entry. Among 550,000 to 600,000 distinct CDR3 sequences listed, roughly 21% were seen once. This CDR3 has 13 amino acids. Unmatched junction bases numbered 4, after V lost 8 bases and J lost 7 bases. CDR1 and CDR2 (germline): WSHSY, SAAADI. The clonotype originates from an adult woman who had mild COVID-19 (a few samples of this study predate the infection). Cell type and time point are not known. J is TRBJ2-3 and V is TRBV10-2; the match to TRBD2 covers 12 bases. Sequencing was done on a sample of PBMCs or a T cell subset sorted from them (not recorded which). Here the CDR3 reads CASSSGGAYTQYF. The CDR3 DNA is TGCGCCAGCTCTAGCGGGGGGGCGTATACGCAGTATTTT.